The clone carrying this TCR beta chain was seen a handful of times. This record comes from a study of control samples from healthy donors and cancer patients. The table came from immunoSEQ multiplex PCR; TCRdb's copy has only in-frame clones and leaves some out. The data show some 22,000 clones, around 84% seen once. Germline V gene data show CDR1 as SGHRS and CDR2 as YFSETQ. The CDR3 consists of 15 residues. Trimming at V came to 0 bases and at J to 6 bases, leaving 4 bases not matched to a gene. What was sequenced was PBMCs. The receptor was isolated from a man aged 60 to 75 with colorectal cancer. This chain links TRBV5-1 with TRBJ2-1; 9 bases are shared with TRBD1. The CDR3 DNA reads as TGCGCCAGCAGCTTGGTGATGGACAGGGGCAATGAGCAGTTCTTC. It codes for CASSLVMDRGNEQFF.